This T cell receptor (beta chain) was sequenced during a study of regulatory T cells in long-lasting Graves disease. In building TCR beta libraries, iRepertoire HTBI primers were used together with Arm-PCR of CDR3 regions. TCRdb re-called the multiplex PCR reads with MiXCR, one entry per CDR3 protein. The table lists approximately 400,000 distinct CDR3 sequences, 15% of them singletons. Time point reported: newly diagnosed GD, antithyroid drugs for less than 3 months. PBMCs were the source of the RNA used for TCR sequencing. Germline-derived CDR1 and CDR2 are SQVTM and ANQGSEA. The V and J ends lost 0 bases and 5 bases respectively, with 7 bases between them. The CDR3 sequence is 12 residues long. In addition, the sample was reused for a study of T cells in Graves' hyperthyroidism and ophthalmopathy.

This rearrangement joins TRBV29-1 to TRBJ2-5; a possible D gene is TRBD1 (5 bases). Sequencing was performed on peripheral blood mononuclear cells (PBMCs), taken at new diagnosis, from a patient treated with antithyroid drugs. The TCR comes from a woman aged 40 to 50 with Graves disease. The CDR3: CSVEEGLETQYF. The CDR3 nucleotides are TGCAGCGTTGAAGAGGGGCTGGAGACCCAGTACTTC.